The TCR beta chain described here comes from a study of OX40 agonist ivuxolimab in advanced cancers. Across the study: In this trial design, patients received ivuxolimab intravenously at 0.01 to 10 mg/kg every 2 weeks. Among those treated, three patients had partial responses, one with hepatocellular carcinoma and two with cutaneous melanoma.

The study's findings and limits: CD4+ and CD8+ blood T cells expanded clonally by week 6 at 0.1 to 3.0 mg/kg.

This CDR3 is 16 amino acids long. V lost 5 bases and J lost 6, with 19 bases in between. Germline CDR1 reads MDHEN; CDR2 reads SYDVKM. Autoimmune disease history or systemic immunosuppression led to patient exclusion. With regard to this clone: Its antigen is not known.

TCRdb's table, derived via immunoSEQ multiplex PCR, lists solely in-frame clones and lacks some. The repertoire holds about 58,000 clones, roughly 88% seen once, with more than 3% in the top ten. The chain combines TRBV28 with TRBJ2-2, with D tentatively TRBD2 (6 bases). The clonotype originates from an adult with an advanced solid tumor such as melanoma, head and neck, liver or kidney cancer. The specimen was CD4+ or CD8+ T cells sorted from blood, collected in a trial of the OX40 agonist ivuxolimab. The CDR3 DNA follows: TGTGCCAGCAGTCTACTTGCAGGAGGGCCCTCCGGGGAGCTGTTTTTT. Protein: CASSLLAGGPSGELFF. Full variable domain (missing parts from reference TRBV28 and TRBJ2-2): DVKVTQSSRYLVKRTGEKVFLECVQDMDHENMFWYRQDPGLGLRLIYFSYDVKMKEKGDIPEGYSVSREKKERFSLILESASTNQTSMYLCASSLLAGGPSGELFFGEGSRLTVL.